Presented here are 8 T cell receptor beta chains from one specimen sequenced in a study of immune evolution from preneoplasia to lung adenocarcinoma. Clones were read by immunoSEQ multiplex PCR, and TCRdb kept only the in-frame ones, dropping some. The data contain 9,500 to 15,000 clones, more than 75% of them singletons. The sample was FFPE tissue from an adenomatous hyperplasia lung lesion. The subset here: atypical adenomatous hyperplasia (AAH), lung preneoplasia. The receptor set was obtained from a person between 45 and 75 years old with lung adenocarcinoma.

V gene TRBV6-1 combines with J gene TRBJ2-3, with 11 bases that match TRBD1. V trimming: 4 bases; J trimming: 2 bases; junction bases outside the gene matches: 8. In germline, CDR1 is MNHNS, CDR2 SASEGT. The CDR3 length is 17 residues. This chain's CDR3 is CASSGTGTGGITDTQYF. Here the CDR3 DNA reads TGTGCCAGCAGTGGTACCGGGACAGGGGGTATCACAGATACGCAGTATTTT.

This clone was seen only once. The chain joins TRBV5-6 to TRBJ1-2, with D perhaps TRBD1 (6 bases). Germline V gives CDR1 SGHDT, CDR2 YYEEEE. Trimming cost V 2 bases and J 3 bases, with 11 bases left between them. The CDR3 has 14 residues. This CDR3 is CASSFGQSDYGYTF. CDR3 bases: TGTGCCAGCAGCTTTGGACAGTCAGACTATGGCTACACCTTC. Full variable domain (rest looked up from reference TRBV5-6 and TRBJ1-2): DAGVTQSPTHLIKTRGQQVTLRCSPKSGHDTVSWYQQALGQGPQFIFQYYEEEERQRGNFPDRFSGHQFPNYSSELNVNALLLGDSALYLCASSFGQSDYGYTFGSGTRLTVV.

CDR3 sequence reads: CASSEYTQGPYEQYF. CDR3 nucleotides: TGCGCCAGCAGCGAGTACACTCAGGGGCCCTACGAGCAGTACTTC. V gene TRBV4-1 combines with J gene TRBJ2-7; a possible D gene is TRBD1 (6 bases). From germline, CDR1 is MGHRA and CDR2 YSYEKL. Deletions cut 5 bases from V and 2 bases from J, with 16 bases between. This CDR3 has 15 residues.

This chain connects TRBV6-6 to TRBJ1-4, with D perhaps TRBD1 (5 bases). The germline V gene has CDR1 MNHNY and CDR2 SVGAGI (reference sequence). The CDR3 has 14 amino acids. The V gene lost 0 bases and the J gene lost 7 bases, with 9 bases spanning the gap. The CDR3 sequence is CASSYSGEVEKLFF. The CDR3 DNA reads TGTGCCAGCAGTTACTCAGGGGAGGTTGAAAAACTGTTTTTT.

The V gene is TRBV11-2, the J gene TRBJ1-2, with a possible D match to TRBD1 (6 bases). V lost 5 bases and J 4 bases, leaving 11 bases between the germline ends. CDR1 SGHAT and CDR2 FQNNGV come from the germline V gene. The length of the CDR3 is 13 residues. CDR3 DNA: TGTGCCAGCAGCACGGACAGTTCCTATGGCTACACCTTC. Translating it yields CASSTDSSYGYTF.

The gene calls are TRBV5-6 and TRBJ1-3; 10 bases fit TRBD1. Germline V gene data show CDR1 as SGHDT and CDR2 as YYEEEE. The CDR3 has 19 amino acids. V was pared by 4 bases and J by 2 bases, with 15 bases of the junction left unmatched. CDR3 nucleotides: TGTGCCAGCAGCCTCCAGTTGGGACAGGGGAAGACCACTGGAAACACCATATATTTT. This encodes CASSLQLGQGKTTGNTIYF.

The V and J genes are TRBV9 and TRBJ2-3; weak D call: TRBD2 (6 bases). The CDR3 runs to 16 residues. Germline lookup yields CDR1 SGDLS and CDR2 YYNGEE. The V and J ends lost 4 bases and 2 bases respectively, with 17 bases between them. The CDR3 coding sequence is TGTGCCAGCAGCTCGTCCGATGGGACTTTCACAGATACGCAGTATTTT. This encodes CASSSSDGTFTDTQYF.

The V call is TRBV30, the J call TRBJ2-5; 7 nucleotides agree with TRBD1. Per the germline V gene, CDR1 is GTSNPN and CDR2 is SVGIG (reference sequence). The CDR3 extends over 14 amino acids. With V trimmed by 1 base and J by 5 bases, 7 bases remained unmatched. This CDR3 is CAWSAGQARETQYF. The CDR3 DNA sequence: TGTGCCTGGAGTGCAGGACAGGCTCGGGAGACCCAGTACTTC.